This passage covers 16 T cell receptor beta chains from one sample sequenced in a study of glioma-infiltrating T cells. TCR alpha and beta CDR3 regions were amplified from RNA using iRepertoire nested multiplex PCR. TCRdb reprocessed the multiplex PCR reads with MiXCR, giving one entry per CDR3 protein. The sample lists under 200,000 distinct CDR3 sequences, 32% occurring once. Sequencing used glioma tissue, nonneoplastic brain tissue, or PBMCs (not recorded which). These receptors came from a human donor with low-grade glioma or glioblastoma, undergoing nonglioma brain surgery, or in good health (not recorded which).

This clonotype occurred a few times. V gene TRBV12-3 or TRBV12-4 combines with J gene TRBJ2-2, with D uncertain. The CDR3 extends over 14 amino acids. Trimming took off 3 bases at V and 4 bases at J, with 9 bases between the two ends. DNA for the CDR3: TGTGCCAGCAGTTTGGTGGGAACCACCGGGGAGCTGTTTTTT. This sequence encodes CASSLVGTTGELFF.

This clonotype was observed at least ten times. The CDR3 DNA sequence: TGTGCCAGCAGGCTAGACATGCCCCCAGGGACCCAGTACTTC. Its translation: CASRLDMPPGTQYF. The chain uses TRBV6-2 or TRBV6-3 and TRBJ2-5, with D hard to call. The CDR3 extends over 14 amino acids. V was trimmed by 6 bases and J by 7 bases, leaving 18 bases between them. Germline V gene lookup returns CDR1 MNHEY and CDR2 SVGEGT.

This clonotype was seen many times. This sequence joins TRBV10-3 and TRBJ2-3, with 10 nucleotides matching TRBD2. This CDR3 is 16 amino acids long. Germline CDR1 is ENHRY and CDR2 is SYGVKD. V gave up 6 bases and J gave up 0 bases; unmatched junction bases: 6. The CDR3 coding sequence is TGTGCCATCAGGGCTAGCGGGGGCTCTAGCACAGATACGCAGTATTTT. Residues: CAIRASGGSSTDTQYF.

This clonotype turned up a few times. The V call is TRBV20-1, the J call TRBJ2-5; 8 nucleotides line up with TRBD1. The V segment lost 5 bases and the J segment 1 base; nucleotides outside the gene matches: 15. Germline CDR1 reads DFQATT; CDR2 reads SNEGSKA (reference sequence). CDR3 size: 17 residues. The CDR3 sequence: CSALNDRGHTSQETQYF. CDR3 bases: TGCAGTGCTCTTAACGACAGGGGCCACACGAGCCAAGAGACCCAGTACTTC.

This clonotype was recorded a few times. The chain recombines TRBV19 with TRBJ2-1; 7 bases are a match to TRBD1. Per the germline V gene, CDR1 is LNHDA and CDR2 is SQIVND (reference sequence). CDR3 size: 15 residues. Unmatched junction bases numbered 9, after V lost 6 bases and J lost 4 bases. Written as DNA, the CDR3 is TGTGCCAGTAGGAGAGGACAGGCAATATACAATGAGCAGTTCTTC. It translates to CASRRGQAIYNEQFF.

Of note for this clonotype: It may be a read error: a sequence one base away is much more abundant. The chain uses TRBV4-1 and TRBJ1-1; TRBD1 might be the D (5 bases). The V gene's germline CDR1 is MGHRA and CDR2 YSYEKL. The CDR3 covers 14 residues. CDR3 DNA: TGCGCCACCAGCCAAGAGGTTGGGACGGAGAAAGCTTTCTTT. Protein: CATSQEVGTEKAFF.

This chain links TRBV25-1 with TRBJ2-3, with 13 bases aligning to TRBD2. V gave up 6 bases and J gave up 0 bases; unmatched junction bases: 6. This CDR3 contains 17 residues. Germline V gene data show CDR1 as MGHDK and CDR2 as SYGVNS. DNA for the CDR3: TGTGCCAGCAGGGGGGGGACTAGCGGGACTAGCACAGATACGCAGTATTTT. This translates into CASRGGTSGTSTDTQYF.

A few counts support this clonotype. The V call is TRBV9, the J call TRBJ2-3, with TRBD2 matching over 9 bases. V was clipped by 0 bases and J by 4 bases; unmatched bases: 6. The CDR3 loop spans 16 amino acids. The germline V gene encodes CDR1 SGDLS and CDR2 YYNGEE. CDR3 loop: CASSVEASGAPDTQYF. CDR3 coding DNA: TGTGCCAGCAGCGTAGAGGCTAGCGGGGCCCCAGATACGCAGTATTTT.

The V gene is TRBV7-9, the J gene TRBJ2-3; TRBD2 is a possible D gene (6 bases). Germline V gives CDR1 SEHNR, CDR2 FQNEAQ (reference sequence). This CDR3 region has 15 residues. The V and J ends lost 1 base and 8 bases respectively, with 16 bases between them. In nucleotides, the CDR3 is TGTGCCAGCAGCTTAGGCTATCCCTCGGAGGGTACGCAGTATTTT. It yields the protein CASSLGYPSEGTQYF.

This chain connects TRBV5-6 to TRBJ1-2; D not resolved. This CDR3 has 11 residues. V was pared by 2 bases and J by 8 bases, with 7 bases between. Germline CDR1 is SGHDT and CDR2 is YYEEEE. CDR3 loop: CASSFDTGYTF. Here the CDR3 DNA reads TGTGCCAGCAGCTTTGATACAGGCTACACCTTC.

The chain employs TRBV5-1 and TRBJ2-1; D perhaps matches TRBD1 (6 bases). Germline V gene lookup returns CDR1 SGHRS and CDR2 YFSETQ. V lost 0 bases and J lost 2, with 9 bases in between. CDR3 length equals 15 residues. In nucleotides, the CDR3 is TGCGCCAGCAGCTTGGCTCAGGGGACCTACAATGAGCAGTTCTTC. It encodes CASSLAQGTYNEQFF.

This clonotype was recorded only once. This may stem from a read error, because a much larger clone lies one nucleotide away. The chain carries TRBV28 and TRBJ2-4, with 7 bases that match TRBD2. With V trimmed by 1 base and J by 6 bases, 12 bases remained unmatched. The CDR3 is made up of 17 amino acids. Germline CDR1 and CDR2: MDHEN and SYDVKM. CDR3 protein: CASSLSSGGLNLNIQYF. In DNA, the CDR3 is TGTGCCAGCAGTTTATCTTCGGGAGGCCTCAACTTAAACATTCAGTACTTC.

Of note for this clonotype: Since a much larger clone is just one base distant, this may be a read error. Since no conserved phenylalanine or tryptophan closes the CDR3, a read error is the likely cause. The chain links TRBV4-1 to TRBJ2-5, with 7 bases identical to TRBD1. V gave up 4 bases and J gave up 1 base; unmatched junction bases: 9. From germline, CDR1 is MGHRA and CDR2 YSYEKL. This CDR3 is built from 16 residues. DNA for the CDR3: TGCGCCAGCAGCCGAGACACTGGACAGGCCCAAGAGACCCAGTACTTA. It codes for CASSRDTGQAQETQYL.

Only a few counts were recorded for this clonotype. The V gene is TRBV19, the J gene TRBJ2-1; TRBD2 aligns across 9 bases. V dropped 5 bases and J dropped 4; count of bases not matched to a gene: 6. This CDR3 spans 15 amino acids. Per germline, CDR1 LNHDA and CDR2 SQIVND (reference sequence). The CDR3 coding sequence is TGTGCCAGTAGTTCAGCGGGAGGACTGTACAATGAGCAGTTCTTC. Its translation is CASSSAGGLYNEQFF.

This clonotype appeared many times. The DNA of the CDR3 is TGTGCCAGCAGTTACAGGGACAGCGTCTACAATGAGCAGTTCTTC. This codes for CASSYRDSVYNEQFF. This chain uses TRBV6-2 or TRBV6-3 with TRBJ2-1; 7 positions match TRBD1. With V trimmed by 2 bases and J by 3 bases, 4 bases remained unmatched. CDR3 length: 15 residues. CDR1 and CDR2 (germline): MNHEY, SVGEGT.

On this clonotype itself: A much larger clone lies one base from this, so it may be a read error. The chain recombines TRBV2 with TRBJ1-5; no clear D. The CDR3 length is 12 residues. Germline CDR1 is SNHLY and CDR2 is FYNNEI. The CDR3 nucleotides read TGTGCCAACAGTGAAGCGAGGCGGCCCCAGCATTTT. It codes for CANSEARRPQHF.